The 10 T cell receptor beta chains below all came from one sample that was sequenced in a study of blood T cell repertoires in COVID-19. Using immunoSEQ multiplex PCR, the repertoire was profiled, and TCRdb retains in-frame clones only, with some absent. Of a few hundred thousand clones in the sample, roughly 84% are singletons; the top ten hold 3% to 4%. The material sequenced was peripheral blood. These TCRs come from a woman older than 75 with acute or convalescent COVID-19.

This clone has more than one count but fewer than ten. The genes are TRBV7-2 and TRBJ2-7; no clear D gene. Trimming removed 4 bases at V and 0 bases at J, with 7 bases between. From germline, CDR1 is SGHTA and CDR2 FQGNSA. This CDR3 region has 13 residues. The DNA for the CDR3 is TGTGCCAGCAGCTCAACCTACTCCTACGAGCAGTACTTC. Amino acid sequence: CASSSTYSYEQYF.

V gene TRBV20-1 combines with J gene TRBJ1-5; TRBD1 aligns across 9 bases. This CDR3 has 14 residues. The junction had 4 bases not matched to a gene; V was cut back by 3 bases and J by 4 bases. Germline CDR1 is DFQATT and CDR2 is SNEGSKA (reference sequence). CDR3 protein: CSASPGTGNQPQHF. CDR3 coding DNA: TGCAGTGCTAGTCCCGGGACAGGGAATCAGCCCCAGCATTTT.

CDR3 residues: CASSAREGNTEAFF. Here the CDR3 DNA reads TGCGCCAGCAGCGCCAGGGAGGGAAACACTGAAGCTTTCTTT. The V call is TRBV5-1, the J call TRBJ1-1, with D maybe TRBD1 (5 bases). With 4 bases removed from V and 2 bases from J, the gap between germline ends came to 12 bases. There are 14 residues in the CDR3. CDR1 is SGHRS and CDR2 is YFSETQ in the germline V gene.

Here the CDR3 reads CASSVGGGTGANVLTF. The CDR3 DNA reads as TGTGCCAGCAGCGTAGGTGGGGGCACTGGGGCCAACGTCCTGACTTTC. V usage is TRBV7-9 and J usage is TRBJ2-6; tentative D call: TRBD1 (6 bases). Trimming pared 5 bases from V and 2 bases from J, leaving 13 bases between. CDR1 is SEHNR and CDR2 is FQNEAQ in the germline V gene (reference sequence). The CDR3 has 16 residues.

The chain has TRBV7-3 and TRBJ2-7; 10 nucleotides line up with TRBD1. The junction had 1 base not matched to a gene; V was cut back by 2 bases and J by 3 bases. The length of the CDR3 is 14 residues. Per the germline V gene, CDR1 is SGHTA and CDR2 is FQGTGA. The CDR3 DNA sequence: TGTGCCAGCAGCTTAGGACAGGGGGTCTACGAGCAGTACTTC. Amino acids: CASSLGQGVYEQYF.

A few counts support this clone. The rearrangement joins TRBV19 to TRBJ1-5, with unresolved D. The V gene lost 4 bases and the J gene lost 4 bases, with 11 bases spanning the gap. CDR3 size: 14 residues. Per the germline V gene, CDR1 is LNHDA and CDR2 is SQIVND (reference sequence). As DNA, the CDR3 is TGTGCCAGTAGTACGACCGGGGAGAATCAGCCCCAGCATTTT. This translates into CASSTTGENQPQHF.

The genes are TRBV28 and TRBJ1-5, with D perhaps TRBD1 (6 bases). V lost 0 bases and J 4 bases, leaving 7 bases between the germline ends. The CDR3 sequence is 14 residues long. CDR1 is MDHEN, CDR2 SYDVKM, per germline. CDR3 in DNA: TGTGCCAGCAGTTTATGGAGGGGGAATCAGCCCCAGCATTTT. Translation gives CASSLWRGNQPQHF.

The J gene is TRBJ1-2, the V gene TRBV9; D uncertain. Trimming stripped 0 bases from V and 6 bases from J, with 6 bases between. Germline lookup yields CDR1 SGDLS and CDR2 YYNGEE. This CDR3 has 12 residues. The chain's CDR3 is CASSVGENGYTF. The DNA for the CDR3 is TGTGCCAGCAGCGTAGGAGAAAATGGCTACACCTTC.

V usage is TRBV6-1 and J usage is TRBJ1-2, with D maybe TRBD1 (5 bases). Trimming cost V 4 bases and J 0 bases, with 15 bases left between them. The CDR3 is 16 amino acids. The germline CDR1 and CDR2 sequences are MNHNS and SASEGT. CDR3 amino acids: CASSAWQGKANYGYTF. The CDR3 nucleotides read TGTGCCAGCAGTGCGTGGCAGGGTAAAGCTAACTATGGCTACACCTTC.

The chain uses TRBV5-6 and TRBJ1-2, with a weak D call TRBD1 (5 bases). V lost 4 bases to trimming and J lost 8 bases, with 15 bases between them. The V gene's germline CDR1 is SGHDT and CDR2 YYEEEE. CDR3 length equals 13 residues. The CDR3 here is CASSTGRRVGYTF. CDR3 coding DNA: TGTGCCAGCAGCACGGGACGGAGGGTGGGCTACACCTTC.